A selection of T cell receptor beta chains follows, all from one sample in a study of blood T cell repertoires in COVID-19. TCRdb keeps only in-frame clones here, not all; method: immunoSEQ multiplex PCR. The top ten hold roughly 15% of the sample, which has 85,000 to 90,000 clones, roughly 80% seen once. The sample consisted of peripheral blood. These TCRs come from a woman of 80 years or more with active or convalescent COVID-19. CDR3s include the opening cysteine and the closing phenylalanine or tryptophan. D genes are given only for firm matches. Size values are once, few and many counts, or a class for expanded clones, and some rows have none.

TRBD2 | TRBJ2-1 | . | TRBV6-5 | CASSFGLAGGYNEQFF | TGTGCCAGCAGTTTCGGACTAGCGGGAGGGTACAATGAGCAGTTCTTC
TRBD2 | TRBJ2-5 | few | TRBV19 | CASSILAGGEETQYF | TGTGCCAGTAGTATACTAGCGGGAGGGGAAGAGACCCAGTACTTC
. | TRBJ2-5 | . | TRBV5-1 | CASSLREYGETQYF | TGCGCCAGCAGCTTGCGGGAGTACGGGGAGACCCAGTACTTC
. | TRBJ2-3 | . | TRBV6-2/TRBV6-3 | CASSSQGTDTQYF | TGTGCCAGCAGTTCCCAGGGGACAGATACGCAGTATTTT
TRBD1 | TRBJ1-1 | . | TRBV3-1/TRBV3-2 | CASSQGGQVINTEAFF | TGTGCCAGCAGCCAGGGTGGACAGGTCATTAACACTGAAGCTTTCTTT
TRBD2 | TRBJ2-1 | . | TRBV7-3 | CASSLSYAGGNEQFF | TGTGCCAGCAGCTTAAGTTATGCGGGAGGGAATGAGCAGTTCTTC
. | TRBJ1-4 | . | TRBV15 | CATSRDKGKVEKLFF | TGTGCCACCAGCAGAGATAAGGGGAAGGTAGAAAAACTGTTTTTT
TRBD1 | TRBJ1-3 | . | TRBV13 | CASSLPLTGAIAGNTIYF | TGTGCCAGCAGCTTACCCCTGACAGGGGCAATCGCTGGAAACACCATATATTTT
. | TRBJ2-2 | few | TRBV30 | CAWIYLRGSGTGELFF | TGTGCCTGGATCTATCTGAGAGGGAGTGGCACCGGGGAGCTGTTTTTT
TRBD2 | TRBJ2-4 | . | TRBV19 | CASSMGGVSGIQYF | TGTGCCAGTAGTATGGGGGGGGTTTCGGGCATTCAGTACTTC
. | TRBJ1-4 | . | TRBV5-1 | CASSLGQNEKLFF | TGCGCCAGCAGCTTGGGGCAGAATGAAAAACTGTTTTTT
. | TRBJ1-1 | once | TRBV25-1 | CASSEAGEAFF | TGTGCCAGCAGTGAGGCAGGGGAAGCTTTCTTT
TRBD1 | TRBJ1-4 | . | TRBV24-1 | CATSTRVGQGRRGEKLFF | TGTGCCACCAGCACCCGGGTGGGACAGGGGAGGCGGGGTGAAAAACTGTTTTTT
. | TRBJ2-6 | . | TRBV28 | CASRPYSGLSSGANVLTF | TGTGCCAGCAGGCCCTACTCGGGACTTTCTTCTGGGGCCAACGTCCTGACTTTC
. | TRBJ1-4 | . | TRBV30 | CAWSVNANEKLFF | TGTGCCTGGAGTGTCAATGCTAATGAAAAACTGTTTTTT
. | TRBJ1-2 | . | TRBV5-1 | CASSFGPAPGDPDGYTF | TGCGCCAGCAGCTTCGGGCCAGCCCCAGGGGATCCCGATGGCTACACCTTC
TRBD1 | TRBJ1-3 | once | TRBV2 | CASSRDRASSGNTIYF | TGTGCCAGCAGTCGCGACAGGGCTAGCTCTGGAAACACCATATATTTT